A single sample gave rise to the 14 T cell receptor beta chains below, sequenced in a study of T cells after yellow fever vaccination. TCRdb re-analysed the 5' RACE reads in MiXCR, keeping a single row per CDR3 protein. The sample has nearly 350,000 distinct CDR3 sequences; about 8.3% are singletons. The starting material was PBMCs, obtained 35 to 50 days after the first yellow fever vaccination. These receptors were taken from a man between 18 and 29 years old who received the YFV17D yellow fever vaccine.

The chain employs TRBV12-3 or TRBV12-4 and TRBJ1-2; tentative D call: TRBD1 (5 bases). The CDR3 loop spans 14 amino acids. V was trimmed by 6 bases and J by 8 bases, leaving 19 bases between them. CDR3 sequence (DNA): TGTGCCAGCAGCCCCAGGGCGACGGGTGGGGGCTACACCTTC. It yields the protein CASSPRATGGGYTF.

This clonotype was found a few times. V and J are TRBV3-1 and TRBJ1-6; D not certain. CDR1 is LGHDT and CDR2 is YNNKEL in the germline V gene (reference sequence). This CDR3 has 15 amino acids. The V gene lost 1 base and the J gene lost 8 bases, with 12 bases spanning the gap. The CDR3 is CASSQVGLFDSPLHF. The DNA of the CDR3 is TGTGCCAGCAGCCAAGTGGGCCTATTTGATTCACCCCTCCACTTT.

V is TRBV5-5 and J is TRBJ2-2; maybe TRBD2 (6 bases). The germline V gene encodes CDR1 SGHKS and CDR2 YYEKEE (reference sequence). Trimming took off 3 bases at V and 2 bases at J, with 14 bases between the two ends. This CDR3 is built from 16 residues. This chain's CDR3 is CASSSGLFRNTGELFF. The CDR3 region has the DNA TGTGCCAGCAGCTCGGGACTCTTTAGAAACACCGGGGAGCTGTTTTTT. The entire variable domain, with the rest obtained from reference TRBV5-5 and TRBJ2-2, is as follows: DAGVTQSPTHLIKTRGQQVTLRCSPISGHKSVSWYQQVLGQGPQFIFQYYEKEERGRGNFPDRFSARQFPNYSSELNVNALLLGDSALYLCASSSGLFRNTGELFFGEGSRLTVL.

The sample holds a few counts of this clonotype. The gene calls are TRBV6-1 and TRBJ1-4, with 10 bases identical to TRBD1. With V trimmed by 4 bases and J by 4 bases, 0 bases remained unmatched. This CDR3 has 14 residues. The V gene's germline CDR1 is MNHNS and CDR2 SASEGT. The CDR3, as DNA: TGTGCCAGCAGTGGGGACAGGGGTAATGAAAAACTGTTTTTT. It is translated as CASSGDRGNEKLFF.

This rearrangement joins TRBV21-1 to TRBJ2-7; the table calls TRBD1, which could not be checked here. TRBV21-1 is recorded as a pseudogene. This CDR3 comprises 14 residues. The DNA for the CDR3 is TGTGCCAGCAGCAACTTGGAGAGGGGCCACGAGCAGTACGTC. This sequence encodes CASSNLERGHEQYV.

The rearrangement links TRBV7-2 to TRBJ1-6; a weak D match, TRBD1 (5 bases). The CDR3 length is 15 residues. Per germline, CDR1 SGHTA and CDR2 FQGNSA. The ends were cut back, 5 bases at V and 6 bases at J, with 14 bases in the middle. The CDR3 sequence: CASSLSLQGNSPLHF. In DNA, the CDR3 is TGTGCCAGCAGCCTGAGTTTGCAGGGTAATTCACCCCTCCACTTT.

The gene calls are TRBV12-3 or TRBV12-4 and TRBJ2-3; D ambiguous. V lost 4 bases, J lost 10 bases, and 18 bases lay in between. This CDR3 comprises 14 residues. The CDR3 spells CASSWGRGRQPQYF. Written as DNA, the CDR3 is TGTGCCAGCAGTTGGGGAAGAGGACGCCAGCCGCAGTATTTT.

V usage is TRBV6-2 or TRBV6-3 and J usage is TRBJ2-5; D unresolved. Trimming stripped 2 bases from V and 4 bases from J, with 8 bases between. The germline gives CDR1 MNHEY, CDR2 SVGEGT. This CDR3 contains 13 residues. In DNA, the CDR3 is TGTGCCAGCAGTTACCCCTCGATAGAGACCCAGTACTTC. It specifies CASSYPSIETQYF.

This chain uses TRBV4-2 with TRBJ1-2; unclear D gene. The V end lost 4 bases, the J end lost 6 bases, and 15 bases lay between the germline ends. The CDR3 covers 14 residues. Germline CDR1 is LGHNA and CDR2 is YNFKEQ. CDR3 in DNA: TGTGCCAGCAGCCCCTCCGGGGATCGAAATGGCTACACCTTC. It encodes CASSPSGDRNGYTF.

This clonotype was counted at least ten times. CDR3 coding DNA: TGTGCCAGCAGCTCAAGACAGCAGAAGAACACTGAAGCTTTCTTT. The encoded protein is CASSSRQQKNTEAFF. V gene TRBV7-8 combines with J gene TRBJ1-1, with a tentative D call TRBD1 (5 bases). Looked up from germline, CDR1 is SGHVS and CDR2 is FQNEAQ. Trimming left V 4 bases short and J 1 base short, with 13 bases between. CDR3 size: 15 residues.

The rearrangement joins TRBV2 to TRBJ1-6; D gene unclear. V was shortened by 6 bases and J by 0 bases, with 15 bases between the two germline ends. The CDR3 runs 17 residues. Germline CDR1 is SNHLY and CDR2 is FYNNEI. The CDR3 bases are TGTGCCAGCAGGGTGATAGGGAGTGGCTCCTATAATTCACCCCTCCACTTT. Translating gives CASRVIGSGSYNSPLHF.

In its sample, this clonotype was seen many times. The chain recombines TRBV5-6 with TRBJ2-1, with D unclear. Germline loops: CDR1 SGHDT, CDR2 YYEEEE. Trimming pared 2 bases from V and 4 bases from J, leaving 13 bases between. The CDR3 is 15 residues long. This CDR3 is CASSLSGRRYNEQFF. The CDR3 DNA follows: TGTGCCAGCAGCTTAAGTGGTCGGAGATACAATGAGCAGTTCTTC.

The V gene is TRBV29-1, the J gene TRBJ2-3; TRBD2 aligns across 14 bases. The CDR3 spans 14 residues. CDR1 and CDR2 (germline): SQVTM, ANQGSEA. The trim removed 7 bases at V and 6 bases at J, leaving 6 bases unmatched. For the CDR3, the DNA is TGCAGCGCCTCGACTAGCGGGGGGGCTGATACGCAGTATTTT. Encoded protein: CSASTSGGADTQYF.

There are a few counts of this clonotype. The J gene is TRBJ2-1, the V gene TRBV12-3 or TRBV12-4; D is perhaps TRBD1 (5 bases). The CDR3 sequence is 12 residues long. Trimming pared 8 bases from V and 2 bases from J, leaving 7 bases between. The CDR3 DNA reads as TGTGCCAGCGGGGCAGCCTACAATGAGCAGTTCTTC. The encoded protein is CASGAAYNEQFF.